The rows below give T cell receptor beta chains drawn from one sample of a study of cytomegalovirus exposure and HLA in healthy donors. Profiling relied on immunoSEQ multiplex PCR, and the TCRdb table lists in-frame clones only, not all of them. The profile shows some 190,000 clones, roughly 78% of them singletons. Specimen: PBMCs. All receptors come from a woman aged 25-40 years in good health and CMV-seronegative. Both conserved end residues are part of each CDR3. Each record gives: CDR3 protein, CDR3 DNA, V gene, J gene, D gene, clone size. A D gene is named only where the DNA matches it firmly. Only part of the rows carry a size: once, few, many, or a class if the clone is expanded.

CDR3aa: CASSPRDSWGTEAFF
CDR3nt: TGTGCCAGCAGCCCCCGGGACAGCTGGGGCACTGAAGCTTTCTTT
v_gene: TRBV9
j_gene: TRBJ1-1
d_gene: TRBD1
abundance: NA

CDR3aa: CASSAAGTGGRGSYEQYF
CDR3nt: TGTGCCAGCAGCGCCGCCGGGACAGGGGGCCGAGGCTCCTACGAGCAGTACTTC
v_gene: TRBV9
j_gene: TRBJ2-7
d_gene: TRBD1
abundance: NA

CDR3aa: CASTTSGSPSSYNEQFF
CDR3nt: TGTGCCAGCACAACTAGCGGGTCCCCCAGCTCCTACAATGAGCAGTTCTTC
v_gene: TRBV28
j_gene: TRBJ2-1
d_gene: TRBD2
abundance: few

CDR3aa: CATSREDRPSSYEQYF
CDR3nt: TGTGCCACCAGCAGAGAAGACAGGCCCAGCTCCTACGAGCAGTACTTC
v_gene: TRBV15
j_gene: TRBJ2-7
d_gene: NA
abundance: NA

CDR3aa: CASSKTGLSTEAFF
CDR3nt: TGCGCCAGCAGCAAGACAGGATTGAGCACTGAAGCTTTCTTT
v_gene: TRBV5-1
j_gene: TRBJ1-1
d_gene: NA
abundance: NA

CDR3aa: CASLFGGAKNEQFF
CDR3nt: TGTGCCAGCCTATTCGGGGGGGCCAAGAATGAGCAGTTCTTC
v_gene: TRBV2
j_gene: TRBJ2-1
d_gene: TRBD2
abundance: NA

CDR3aa: CASRTSMGGGSDTQYF
CDR3nt: TGCGCCAGCAGGACCTCTATGGGGGGGGGATCAGATACGCAGTATTTT
v_gene: TRBV4-3
j_gene: TRBJ2-3
d_gene: TRBD2
abundance: NA

CDR3aa: CASSIPGEFPEAFF
CDR3nt: TGTGCCAGTAGTATACCGGGAGAGTTCCCTGAAGCTTTCTTT
v_gene: TRBV19
j_gene: TRBJ1-1
d_gene: NA
abundance: NA

CDR3aa: CASSHDRQGDQYF
CDR3nt: TGTGCCAGCTCACATGATAGACAGGGCGACCAGTACTTC
v_gene: TRBV18
j_gene: TRBJ2-7
d_gene: TRBD1
abundance: NA

CDR3aa: CASSWEGQGARETQYF
CDR3nt: TGCGCCAGCAGTTGGGAGGGACAGGGGGCTCGGGAGACCCAGTACTTC
v_gene: TRBV5-1
j_gene: TRBJ2-5
d_gene: TRBD1
abundance: NA

CDR3aa: CASRGGGTDTQYF
CDR3nt: TGTGCCAGTCGGGGCGGGGGCACAGATACGCAGTATTTT
v_gene: TRBV7-3
j_gene: TRBJ2-3
d_gene: NA
abundance: NA

CDR3aa: CASSDRGRTEAFF
CDR3nt: TGTGCCAGTAGCGACAGGGGAAGAACTGAAGCTTTCTTT
v_gene: TRBV19
j_gene: TRBJ1-1
d_gene: TRBD1
abundance: once

CDR3aa: CAWTSRRIAALHF
CDR3nt: TGTGCCTGGACTTCCCGCCGAATCGCGGCCCTCCACTTT
v_gene: TRBV30
j_gene: TRBJ1-6
d_gene: NA
abundance: NA

CDR3aa: CASSLRDRRYEQYF
CDR3nt: TGTGCCAGCAGCCTCCGGGACAGGCGCTACGAGCAGTACTTC
v_gene: TRBV7-8
j_gene: TRBJ2-7
d_gene: TRBD1
abundance: NA

CDR3aa: CASSPLASGTDTQYF
CDR3nt: TGTGCCAGCTCACCTCTGGCTAGCGGCACAGATACGCAGTATTTT
v_gene: TRBV18
j_gene: TRBJ2-3
d_gene: NA
abundance: NA

CDR3aa: CASSREGYGYTF
CDR3nt: TGCGCCAGCAGCCGGGAGGGCTATGGCTACACCTTC
v_gene: TRBV4-3
j_gene: TRBJ1-2
d_gene: NA
abundance: NA

CDR3aa: CASSLSAGVAGLLSYEQYF
CDR3nt: TGTGCCAGCAGTTTATCGGCCGGGGTAGCGGGGCTTTTATCCTACGAGCAGTACTTC
v_gene: TRBV27
j_gene: TRBJ2-7
d_gene: TRBD2
abundance: NA

CDR3aa: CASSSSYTGELFF
CDR3nt: TGTGCCAGCAGCTCTTCGTACACCGGGGAGCTGTTTTTT
v_gene: TRBV7-2
j_gene: TRBJ2-2
d_gene: NA
abundance: few

CDR3aa: CASSIGTSGGTYEQYF
CDR3nt: TGTGCCAGTAGTATCGGGACTAGCGGGGGAACATACGAGCAGTACTTC
v_gene: TRBV19
j_gene: TRBJ2-7
d_gene: TRBD2
abundance: NA

CDR3aa: CASSPGGGSYEQYF
CDR3nt: TGTGCCAGCAGCCCCGGTGGGGGGAGCTACGAGCAGTACTTC
v_gene: TRBV6-6
j_gene: TRBJ2-7
d_gene: NA
abundance: once

CDR3aa: CASGADNSGNTIYF
CDR3nt: TGCGCCAGTGGAGCGGATAACTCTGGAAACACCATATATTTT
v_gene: TRBV10-1
j_gene: TRBJ1-3
d_gene: NA
abundance: NA

CDR3aa: CSAERIDTQYF
CDR3nt: TGCAGTGCCGAGAGGATAGATACGCAGTATTTT
v_gene: TRBV20-1
j_gene: TRBJ2-3
d_gene: NA
abundance: NA